Below, one T cell receptor (beta chain) is given with its context. Its antigen is not identified. The sample originates from a study of siplizumab effects on memory and regulatory T cells. Study results and limitations: Memory T cells appeared less diverse than naive cells, which seemed to contribute substantially to alloresponse. Siplizumab gave mappable alloreactive CD4+ clones an average Treg-derived fraction of over 65%, against 26.9% in controls. Neither a naive nor a memory phenotype was assignable to roughly 80-96% of proliferating CD4+ or CD8+ clones.

Only in-frame clones appear in the TCRdb table, and some are missing; sequencing was by immunoSEQ multiplex PCR. The sample has tens of thousands of clones, more than 85% seen once. V lost 6 bases and J 1 base, leaving 7 bases between the germline ends. CDR1 SGHTA and CDR2 FQGTGA come from the germline V gene. This CDR3 spans 13 amino acids. The clonotype originates from a human donor in good health. V gene TRBV7-3 combines with J gene TRBJ2-1; D may be TRBD2 (5 bases). The sequencing input was CD8+ T cells sorted from blood. CDR3 coding DNA: TGTGCCAGCAGTACTAGTTCCTACAATGAGCAGTTCTTC. Amino acid sequence: CASSTSSYNEQFF.